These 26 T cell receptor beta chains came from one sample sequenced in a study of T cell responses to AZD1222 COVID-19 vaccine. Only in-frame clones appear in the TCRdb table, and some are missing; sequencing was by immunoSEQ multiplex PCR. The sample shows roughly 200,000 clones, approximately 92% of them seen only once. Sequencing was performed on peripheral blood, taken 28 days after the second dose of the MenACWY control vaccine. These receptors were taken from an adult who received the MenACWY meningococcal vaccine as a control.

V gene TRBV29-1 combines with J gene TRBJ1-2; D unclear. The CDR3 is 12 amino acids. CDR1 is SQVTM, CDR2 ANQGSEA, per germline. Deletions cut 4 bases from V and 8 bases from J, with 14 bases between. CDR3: CSVAVLVGGYTF. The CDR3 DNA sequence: TGCAGCGTTGCGGTCCTAGTAGGGGGCTACACCTTC.

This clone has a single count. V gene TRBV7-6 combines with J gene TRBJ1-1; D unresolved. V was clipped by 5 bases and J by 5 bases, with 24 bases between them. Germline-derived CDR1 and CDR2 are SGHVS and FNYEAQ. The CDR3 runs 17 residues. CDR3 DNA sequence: TGTGCCAGCAGCGTTTTGGGAGGGCCTTTGGGCTGGACTGAAGCTTTCTTT. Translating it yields CASSVLGGPLGWTEAFF.

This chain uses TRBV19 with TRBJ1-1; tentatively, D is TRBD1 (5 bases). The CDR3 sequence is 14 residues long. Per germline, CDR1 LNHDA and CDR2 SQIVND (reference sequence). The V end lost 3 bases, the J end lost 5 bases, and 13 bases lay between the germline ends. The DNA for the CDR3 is TGTGCCAGTAGTATCGATGGGGCAGGGACTGAAGCTTTCTTT. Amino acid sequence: CASSIDGAGTEAFF.

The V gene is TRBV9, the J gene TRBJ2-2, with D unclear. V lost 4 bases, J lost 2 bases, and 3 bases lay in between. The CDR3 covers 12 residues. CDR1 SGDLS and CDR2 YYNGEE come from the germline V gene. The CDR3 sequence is CASSTNTGELFF. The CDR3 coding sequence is TGTGCCAGCAGCACAAACACCGGGGAGCTGTTTTTT.

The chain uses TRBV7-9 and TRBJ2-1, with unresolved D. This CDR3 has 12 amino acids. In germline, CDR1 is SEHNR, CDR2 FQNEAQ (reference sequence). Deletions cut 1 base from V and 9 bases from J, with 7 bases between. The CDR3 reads CASSLESGEQFF. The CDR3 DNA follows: TGTGCCAGCAGCTTAGAGTCGGGTGAGCAGTTCTTC. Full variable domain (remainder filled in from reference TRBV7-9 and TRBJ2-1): DTGVSQNPRHKITKRGQNVTFRCDPISEHNRLYWYRQTLGQGPEFLTYFQNEAQLEKSRLLSDRFSAERPKGSFSTLEIQRTEQGDSAMYLCASSLESGEQFFGPGTRLTVL.

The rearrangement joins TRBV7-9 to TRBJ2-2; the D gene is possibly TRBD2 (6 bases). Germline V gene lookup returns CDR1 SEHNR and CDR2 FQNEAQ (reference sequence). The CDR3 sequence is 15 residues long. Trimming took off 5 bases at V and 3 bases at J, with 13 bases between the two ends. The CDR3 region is CASSRDGGYTGELFF. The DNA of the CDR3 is TGTGCCAGCAGCAGAGATGGGGGGTACACCGGGGAGCTGTTTTTT.

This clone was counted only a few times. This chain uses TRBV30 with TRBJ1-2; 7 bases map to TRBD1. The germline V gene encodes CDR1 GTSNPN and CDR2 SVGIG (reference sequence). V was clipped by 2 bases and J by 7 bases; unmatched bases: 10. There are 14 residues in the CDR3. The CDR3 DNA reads TGTGCCTGGAGTCCGCGGACAGGACGAGGTGGCTACACCTTC. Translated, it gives CAWSPRTGRGGYTF.

CDR3 sequence: CASSPPASSGNTIYF. CDR3 in DNA: TGTGCCAGCTCACCACCGGCAAGCTCTGGAAACACCATATATTTT. This chain joins TRBV18 and TRBJ1-3; no firm D call. In germline, CDR1 is KGHSH, CDR2 LQKENI. The length of the CDR3 is 15 residues. V was trimmed by 0 bases and J by 0 bases, leaving 6 bases between them.

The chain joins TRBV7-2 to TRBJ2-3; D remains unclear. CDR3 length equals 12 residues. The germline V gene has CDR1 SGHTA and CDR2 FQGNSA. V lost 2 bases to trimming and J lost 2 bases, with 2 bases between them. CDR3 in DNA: TGTGCCAGCAGCTTACACACAGATACGCAGTATTTT. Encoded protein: CASSLHTDTQYF. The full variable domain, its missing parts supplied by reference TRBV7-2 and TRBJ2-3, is GAGVSQSPSNKVTEKGKDVELRCDPISGHTALYWYRQSLGQGLEFLIYFQGNSAPDKSGLPSDRFSAERTGGSVSTLTIQRTQQEDSAVYLCASSLHTDTQYFGPGTRLTVL.

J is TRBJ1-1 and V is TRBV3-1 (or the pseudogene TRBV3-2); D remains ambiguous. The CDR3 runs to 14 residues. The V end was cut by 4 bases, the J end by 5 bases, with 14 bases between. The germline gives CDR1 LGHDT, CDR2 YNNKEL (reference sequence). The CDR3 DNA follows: TGTGCCAGCAGCCCGTGGCAGCAGGAGACTGAAGCTTTCTTT. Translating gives CASSPWQQETEAFF.

The CDR3 nucleotides are TGTGCCAGCAGCTTCTCAAGGGCTCAGGGCCCAAACATTCAGTACTTC. It is translated as CASSFSRAQGPNIQYF. V gene TRBV7-2 combines with J gene TRBJ2-4, with D perhaps matching TRBD1 (5 bases). Germline assignment: CDR1 SGHTA and CDR2 FQGNSA. CDR3 length: 16 residues. Trimming shortened V by 3 bases and J by 6 bases, and 18 bases separated the two germline ends.

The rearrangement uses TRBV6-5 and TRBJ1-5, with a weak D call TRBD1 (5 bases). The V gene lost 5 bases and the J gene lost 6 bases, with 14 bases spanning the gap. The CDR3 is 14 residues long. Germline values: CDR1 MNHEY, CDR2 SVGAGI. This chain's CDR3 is CASSPPGAGQPQHF. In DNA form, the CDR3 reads TGTGCCAGCAGTCCACCCGGGGCGGGTCAGCCCCAGCATTTT.

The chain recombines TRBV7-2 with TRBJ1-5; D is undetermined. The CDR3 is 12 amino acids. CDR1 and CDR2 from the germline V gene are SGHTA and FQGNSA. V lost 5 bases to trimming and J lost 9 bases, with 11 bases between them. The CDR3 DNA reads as TGTGCCAGCAGCCCGGAGGAGGGGCCCCAGCATTTT. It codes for CASSPEEGPQHF.

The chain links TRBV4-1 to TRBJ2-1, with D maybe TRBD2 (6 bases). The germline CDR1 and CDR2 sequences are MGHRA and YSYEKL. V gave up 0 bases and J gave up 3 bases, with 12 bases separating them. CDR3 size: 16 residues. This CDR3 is CASSQDFADYYNEQFF. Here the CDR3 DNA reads TGCGCCAGCAGCCAAGATTTCGCGGACTACTACAATGAGCAGTTCTTC.

CDR3 sequence: CASSQGTYTGELFF. CDR3 coding DNA: TGTGCCAGCAGCCAGGGAACGTACACCGGGGAGCTGTTTTTT. The chain has TRBV3-1 (or the pseudogene TRBV3-2) and TRBJ2-2; D is ambiguous. V shed 3 bases and J shed 3 bases, with 8 bases lying between them. The germline CDR1 and CDR2 sequences are LGHDT and YNNKEL (reference sequence). The CDR3 loop spans 14 amino acids.

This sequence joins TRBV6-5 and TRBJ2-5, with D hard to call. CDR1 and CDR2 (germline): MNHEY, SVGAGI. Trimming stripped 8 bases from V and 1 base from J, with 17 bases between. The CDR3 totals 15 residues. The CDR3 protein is CASVKTFGSQETQYF. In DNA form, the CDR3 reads TGTGCCAGCGTTAAGACCTTCGGGTCCCAAGAGACCCAGTACTTC.

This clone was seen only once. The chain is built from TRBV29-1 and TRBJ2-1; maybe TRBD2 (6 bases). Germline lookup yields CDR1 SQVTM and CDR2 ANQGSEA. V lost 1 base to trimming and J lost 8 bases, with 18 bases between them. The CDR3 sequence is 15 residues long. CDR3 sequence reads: CSVEGGSGNGDEQFF. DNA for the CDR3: TGCAGCGTTGAAGGGGGTAGCGGAAATGGGGATGAGCAGTTCTTC.

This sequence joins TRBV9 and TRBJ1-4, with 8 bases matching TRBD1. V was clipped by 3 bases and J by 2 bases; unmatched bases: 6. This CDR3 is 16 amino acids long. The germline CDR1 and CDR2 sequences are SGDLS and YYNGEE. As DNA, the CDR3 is TGTGCCAGCAGCGAACCCAGACAGGGGACTAATGAAAAACTGTTTTTT. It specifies CASSEPRQGTNEKLFF.

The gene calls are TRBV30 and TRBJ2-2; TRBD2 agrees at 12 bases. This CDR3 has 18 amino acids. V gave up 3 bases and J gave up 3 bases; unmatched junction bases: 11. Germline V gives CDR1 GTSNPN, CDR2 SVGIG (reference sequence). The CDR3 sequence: CAWRVWTSGITYTGELFF. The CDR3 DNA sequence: TGTGCCTGGAGGGTCTGGACTAGCGGGATTACTTACACCGGGGAGCTGTTTTTT. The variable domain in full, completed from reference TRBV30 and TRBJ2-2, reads SQTIHQWPATLVQPVGSPLSLECTVEGTSNPNLYWYRQAAGRGLQLLFYSVGIGQISSEVPQNLSASRPQDRQFILSSKKLLLSDSGFYLCAWRVWTSGITYTGELFFGEGSRLTVL.

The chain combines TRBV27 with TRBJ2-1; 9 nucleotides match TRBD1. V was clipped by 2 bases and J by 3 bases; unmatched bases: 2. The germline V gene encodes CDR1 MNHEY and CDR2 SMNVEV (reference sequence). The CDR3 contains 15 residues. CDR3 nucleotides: TGTGCCAGCAGTTTAACAGGGGGCAACTACAATGAGCAGTTCTTC. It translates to CASSLTGGNYNEQFF.

The CDR3 sequence is CATETGGNTEAFF. The CDR3 nucleotides read TGTGCCACCGAGACAGGGGGCAACACTGAAGCTTTCTTT. The chain employs TRBV10-3 and TRBJ1-1; 10 bases match TRBD1. This CDR3 contains 13 residues. Germline loops: CDR1 ENHRY, CDR2 SYGVKD. The J segment lost 2 bases and the V segment lost 10 bases, leaving 4 bases of the junction unmatched.

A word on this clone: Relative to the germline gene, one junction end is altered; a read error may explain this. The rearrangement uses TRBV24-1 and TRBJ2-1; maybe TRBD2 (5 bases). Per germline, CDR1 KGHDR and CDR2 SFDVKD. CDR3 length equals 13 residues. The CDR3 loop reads CAASGSSYNEQFF. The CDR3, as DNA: TGTGCCGCCAGCGGAAGCTCCTACAATGAGCAGTTCTTC.

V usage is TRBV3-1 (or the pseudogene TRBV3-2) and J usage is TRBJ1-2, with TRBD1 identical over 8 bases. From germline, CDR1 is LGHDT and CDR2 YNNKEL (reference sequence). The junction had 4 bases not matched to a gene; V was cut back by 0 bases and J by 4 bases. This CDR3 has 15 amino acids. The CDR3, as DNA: TGTGCCAGCAGCCAAGATACAGGGGGAAGCTATGGCTACACCTTC. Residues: CASSQDTGGSYGYTF.

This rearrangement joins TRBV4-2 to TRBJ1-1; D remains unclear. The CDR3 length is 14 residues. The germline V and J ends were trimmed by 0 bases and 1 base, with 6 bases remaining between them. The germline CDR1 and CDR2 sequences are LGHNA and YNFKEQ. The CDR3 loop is CASSQDPRNTEAFF. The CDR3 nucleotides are TGTGCCAGCAGCCAAGATCCGAGGAACACTGAAGCTTTCTTT.

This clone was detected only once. The CDR3 here is CAWSGWSGNEQYF. The CDR3 nucleotides are TGTGCCTGGAGTGGATGGTCAGGGAACGAGCAGTACTTC. This chain connects TRBV30 to TRBJ2-7; the D gene is possibly TRBD1 (5 bases). This CDR3 has 13 residues. V lost 1 base to trimming and J lost 5 bases, with 12 bases between them. Germline loops: CDR1 GTSNPN, CDR2 SVGIG (reference sequence).

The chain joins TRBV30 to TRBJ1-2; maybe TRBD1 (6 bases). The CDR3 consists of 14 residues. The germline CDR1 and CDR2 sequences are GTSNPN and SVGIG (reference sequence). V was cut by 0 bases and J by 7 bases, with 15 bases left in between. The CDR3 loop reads CAWSVQWGQGGYTF. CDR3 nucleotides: TGTGCCTGGAGTGTACAATGGGGGCAGGGTGGCTACACCTTC.